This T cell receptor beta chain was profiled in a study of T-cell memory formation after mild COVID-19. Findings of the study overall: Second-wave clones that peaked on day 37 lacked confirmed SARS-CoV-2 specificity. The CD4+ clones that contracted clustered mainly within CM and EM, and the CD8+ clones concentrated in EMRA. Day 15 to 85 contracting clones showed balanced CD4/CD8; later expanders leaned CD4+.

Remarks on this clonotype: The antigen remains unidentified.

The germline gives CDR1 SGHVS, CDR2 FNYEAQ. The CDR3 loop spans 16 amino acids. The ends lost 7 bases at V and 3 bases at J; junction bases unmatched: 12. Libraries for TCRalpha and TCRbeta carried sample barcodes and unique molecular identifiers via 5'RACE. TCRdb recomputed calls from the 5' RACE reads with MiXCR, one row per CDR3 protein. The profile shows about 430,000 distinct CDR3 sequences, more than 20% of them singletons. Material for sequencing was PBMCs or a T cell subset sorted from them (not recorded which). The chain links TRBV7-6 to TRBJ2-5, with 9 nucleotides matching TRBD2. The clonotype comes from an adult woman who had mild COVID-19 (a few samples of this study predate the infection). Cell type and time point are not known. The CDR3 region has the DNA TGTGCCAGCACCCAGAGGCCTAGCGGGGAGAAAGAGACCCAGTACTTC. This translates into CASTQRPSGEKETQYF.